This T cell receptor beta chain appears in the sequencing data of a study of T cell responses to AZD1222 COVID-19 vaccine. Study outcomes and limitations: Baseline testing showed seropositivity in only a handful of AZD1222 recipients. The study sampled repertoires only after the peak T cell response. White British people made up most donors, females outnumbered males, and clonal diversity was possibly underestimated. Increased Spike-specific TCR breadth and depth were observed after two AZD1222 doses.

Concerning this clone itself: Its antigen remains unknown.

Generated by immunoSEQ multiplex PCR, the TCRdb table keeps only in-frame clones and is missing some. This sample has approximately 100,000 clones, with roughly 91% found just once. Source: peripheral blood, taken on day 0 of AZD1222 vaccination. This receptor was obtained from an adult in good health.

CDR3 nucleotides: TGTGCCAGCAGTGAATTTCGATCGGGAGGGCCCCGGGACGGGGAGCTGTTTTTT. Translation gives CASSEFRSGGPRDGELFF. V is TRBV25-1 and J is TRBJ2-2, with TRBD2 matching 8 bases. Trimming cost V 1 base and J 7 bases; bases outside gene matches: 14. Germline V gene lookup returns CDR1 MGHDK and CDR2 SYGVNS. The CDR3 length is 18 residues. Full variable domain (missing parts from reference TRBV25-1 and TRBJ2-2): EADIYQTPRYLVIGTGKKITLECSQTMGHDKMYWYQQDPGMELHLIHYSYGVNSTEKGDLSSESTVSRIRTEHFPLTLESARPSHTSQYLCASSEFRSGGPRDGELFFGEGSRLTVL.